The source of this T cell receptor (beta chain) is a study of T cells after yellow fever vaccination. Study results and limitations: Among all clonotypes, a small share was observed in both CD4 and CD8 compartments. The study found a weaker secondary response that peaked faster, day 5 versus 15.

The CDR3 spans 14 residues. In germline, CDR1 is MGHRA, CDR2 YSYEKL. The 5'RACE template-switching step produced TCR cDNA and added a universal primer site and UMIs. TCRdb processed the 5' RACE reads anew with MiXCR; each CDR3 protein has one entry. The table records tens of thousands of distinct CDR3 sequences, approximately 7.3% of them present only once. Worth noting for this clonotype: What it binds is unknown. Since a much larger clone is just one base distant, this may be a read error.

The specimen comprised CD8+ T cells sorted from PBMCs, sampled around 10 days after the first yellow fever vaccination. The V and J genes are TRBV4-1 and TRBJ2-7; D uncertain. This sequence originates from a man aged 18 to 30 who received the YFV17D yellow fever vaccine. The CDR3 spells CASSKDYSRYEQYF. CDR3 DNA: TGCGCCAGCAGCAAAGATTACAGCCGATACGAGCAGTACTTC.